This TCR beta chain was obtained from a study of radiation and T cells in renal cell carcinoma. Germline V gene sequence: CDR1 SGHAT, CDR2 FQNNGV. The CDR3 length is 14 residues. The V end lost 5 bases, the J end lost 1 base, and 11 bases lay between the germline ends. Sequencing used immunoSEQ multiplex PCR; TCRdb keeps in-frame clones, though not all of them. Of approximately 49,000 clones listed, less than 85% were seen once; the top ten hold about 28%. Time point described: blood 2 weeks post-SBRT. Treatment indicated: 15 Gy SBRT to primary tumor, nephrectomy 4 weeks later. Radiation-treated patients gave blood at baseline, week 2 and week 4. This renal cell carcinoma was of the clear cell type.

Sequencing was performed on blood, taken from a patient whose treatment included radiotherapy and nephrectomy. The chain is built from TRBV11-2 and TRBJ1-1; D is unclear. The receptor's source is a woman between 65 and 79 years old with renal cell carcinoma. CDR3 DNA: TGTGCCAGCAGCCCCCGCCGGACGAACACTGAAGCTTTCTTT. Amino acids: CASSPRRTNTEAFF.